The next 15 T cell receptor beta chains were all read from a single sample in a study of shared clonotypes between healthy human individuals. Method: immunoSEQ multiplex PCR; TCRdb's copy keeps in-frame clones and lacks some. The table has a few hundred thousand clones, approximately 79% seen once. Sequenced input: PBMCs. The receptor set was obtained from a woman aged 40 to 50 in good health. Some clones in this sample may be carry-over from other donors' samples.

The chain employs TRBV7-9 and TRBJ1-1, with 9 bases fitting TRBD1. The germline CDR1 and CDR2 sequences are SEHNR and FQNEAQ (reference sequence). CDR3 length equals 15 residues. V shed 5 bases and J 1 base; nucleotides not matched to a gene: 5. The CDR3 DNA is TGTGCCAGCAGCCCCGGGACAGGGTGGAACACTGAAGCTTTCTTT. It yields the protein CASSPGTGWNTEAFF.

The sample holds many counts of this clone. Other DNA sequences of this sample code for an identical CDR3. CDR3 in amino acids: CAWSPGLANTGELFF. CDR3 DNA: TGTGCCTGGAGTCCGGGACTAGCGAACACCGGGGAGCTGTTTTTT. The chain is built from TRBV30 and TRBJ2-2, with TRBD2 matching 8 bases. Trimming cost V 2 bases and J 0 bases; bases outside gene matches: 2. CDR1 and CDR2 (germline): GTSNPN, SVGIG (reference sequence). CDR3 length: 15 amino acids.

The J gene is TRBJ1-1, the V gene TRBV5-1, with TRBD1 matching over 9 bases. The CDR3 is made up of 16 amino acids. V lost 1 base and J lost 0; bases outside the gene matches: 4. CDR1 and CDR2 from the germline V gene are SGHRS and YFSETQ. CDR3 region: CASSLLGQGMNTEAFF. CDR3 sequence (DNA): TGCGCCAGCAGCTTGCTGGGACAGGGAATGAACACTGAAGCTTTCTTT.

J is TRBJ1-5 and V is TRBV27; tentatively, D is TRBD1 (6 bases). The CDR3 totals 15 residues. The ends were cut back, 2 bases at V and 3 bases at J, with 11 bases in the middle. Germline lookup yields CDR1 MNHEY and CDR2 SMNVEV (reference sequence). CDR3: CASSLDGQTNQPQHF. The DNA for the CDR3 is TGTGCCAGCAGTTTAGATGGACAGACCAATCAGCCCCAGCATTTT.

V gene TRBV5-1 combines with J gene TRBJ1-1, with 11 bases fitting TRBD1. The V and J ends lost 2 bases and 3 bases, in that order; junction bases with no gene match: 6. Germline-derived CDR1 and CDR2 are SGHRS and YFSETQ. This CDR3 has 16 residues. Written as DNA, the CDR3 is TGCGCCAGCAGCTTAACCGGGGACAGGGGGTACACTGAAGCTTTCTTT. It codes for CASSLTGDRGYTEAFF. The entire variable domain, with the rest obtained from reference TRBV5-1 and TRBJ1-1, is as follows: KAGVTQTPRYLIKTRGQQVTLSCSPISGHRSVSWYQQTPGQGLQFLFEYFSETQRNKGNFPGRFSGRQFSNSRSEMNVSTLELGDSALYLCASSLTGDRGYTEAFFGQGTRLTVV.

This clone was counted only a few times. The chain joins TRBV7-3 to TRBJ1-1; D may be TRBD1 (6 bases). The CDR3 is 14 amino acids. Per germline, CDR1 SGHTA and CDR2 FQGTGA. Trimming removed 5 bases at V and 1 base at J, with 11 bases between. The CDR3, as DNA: TGTGCCAGCAGCCCGGGGGCACAGAACACTGAAGCTTTCTTT. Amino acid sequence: CASSPGAQNTEAFF.

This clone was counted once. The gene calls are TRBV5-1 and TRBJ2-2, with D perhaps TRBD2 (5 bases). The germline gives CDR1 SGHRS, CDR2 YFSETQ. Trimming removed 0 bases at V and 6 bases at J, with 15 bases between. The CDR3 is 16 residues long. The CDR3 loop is CASSLDLAYSSGELFF. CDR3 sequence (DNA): TGCGCCAGCAGCTTGGACCTAGCCTACTCTTCCGGGGAGCTGTTTTTT.

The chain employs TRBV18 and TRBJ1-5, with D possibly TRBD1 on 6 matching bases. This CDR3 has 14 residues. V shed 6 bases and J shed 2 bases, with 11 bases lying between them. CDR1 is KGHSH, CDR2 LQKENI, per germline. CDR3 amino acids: CASSPGAGNQPQHF. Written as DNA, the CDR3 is TGTGCCAGCTCTCCAGGGGCCGGCAATCAGCCCCAGCATTTT.

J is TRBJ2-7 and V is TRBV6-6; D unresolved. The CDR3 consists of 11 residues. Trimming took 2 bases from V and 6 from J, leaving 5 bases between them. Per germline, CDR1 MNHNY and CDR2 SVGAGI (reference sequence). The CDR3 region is CASSYRSEQYF. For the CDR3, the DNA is TGTGCCAGCAGTTACAGGAGCGAGCAGTACTTC.

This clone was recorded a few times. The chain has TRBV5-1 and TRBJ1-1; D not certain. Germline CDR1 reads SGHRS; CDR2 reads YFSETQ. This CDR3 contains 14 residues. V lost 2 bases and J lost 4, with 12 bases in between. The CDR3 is CASSLSGEPTEAFF. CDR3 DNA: TGCGCCAGCAGCTTATCAGGAGAGCCCACTGAAGCTTTCTTT. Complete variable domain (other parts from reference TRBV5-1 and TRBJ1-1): KAGVTQTPRYLIKTRGQQVTLSCSPISGHRSVSWYQQTPGQGLQFLFEYFSETQRNKGNFPGRFSGRQFSNSRSEMNVSTLELGDSALYLCASSLSGEPTEAFFGQGTRLTVV.

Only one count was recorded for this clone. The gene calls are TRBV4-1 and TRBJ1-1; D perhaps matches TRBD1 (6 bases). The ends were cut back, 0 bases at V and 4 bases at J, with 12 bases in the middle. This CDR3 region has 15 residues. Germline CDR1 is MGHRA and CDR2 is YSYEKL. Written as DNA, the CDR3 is TGCGCCAGCAGCCAAGATGATACAGGGAGCACTGAAGCTTTCTTT. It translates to CASSQDDTGSTEAFF.

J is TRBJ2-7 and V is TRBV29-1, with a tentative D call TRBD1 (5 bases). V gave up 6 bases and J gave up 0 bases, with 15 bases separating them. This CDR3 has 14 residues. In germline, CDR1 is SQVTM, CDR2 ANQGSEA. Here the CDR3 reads CSVRPQVSSYEQYF. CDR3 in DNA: TGCAGCGTCAGACCACAGGTTAGCTCCTACGAGCAGTACTTC.

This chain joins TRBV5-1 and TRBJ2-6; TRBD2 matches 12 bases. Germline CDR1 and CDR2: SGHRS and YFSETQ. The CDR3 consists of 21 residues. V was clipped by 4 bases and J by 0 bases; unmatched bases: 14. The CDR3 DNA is TGCGCCAGCAGCCCGCTCGGGCTAGCGGGAGGGCCGGGCTCTGGGGCCAACGTCCTGACTTTC. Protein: CASSPLGLAGGPGSGANVLTF.

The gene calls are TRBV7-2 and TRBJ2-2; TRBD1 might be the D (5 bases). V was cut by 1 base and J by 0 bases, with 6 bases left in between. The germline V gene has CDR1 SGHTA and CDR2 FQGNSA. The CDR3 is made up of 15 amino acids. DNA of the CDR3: TGTGCCAGCAGCTTAGGCAGGGCGAACACCGGGGAGCTGTTTTTT. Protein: CASSLGRANTGELFF.

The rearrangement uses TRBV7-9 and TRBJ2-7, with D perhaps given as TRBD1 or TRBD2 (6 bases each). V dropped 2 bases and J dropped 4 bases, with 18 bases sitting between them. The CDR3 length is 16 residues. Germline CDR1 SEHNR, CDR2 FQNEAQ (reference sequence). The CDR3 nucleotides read TGTGCCAGCAGCTTAAGGGGAGGACAGCGTGGGTACGAGCAGTACTTC. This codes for CASSLRGGQRGYEQYF.